This T cell receptor beta chain was captured by sequencing in a study of shared clonotypes between healthy human individuals. CD8 cells regarded as naive lacked CD45RO, were positively chosen for CCR7, and omitted terminally differentiated effector memory CD45RA+ cells. Original analysis: Junction-only immunoSEQ data arrived without quality scores, meaning filtering differed. Sequencing used immunoSEQ multiplex PCR; TCRdb keeps in-frame clones, though not all of them. V and J calls and clone size come straight from that table; D and trimming were deduced from the DNA. The table records about 590,000 clones, about 95% of them present only once. Trimming pared 1 base from V and 2 bases from J, leaving 13 bases between. The CDR3 runs to 15 residues. CDR1 and CDR2 (germline): SGHTS, YDEGEE.

The material sequenced was naive CD8+ T cells sorted from blood. The chain is built from TRBV5-8 and TRBJ2-7; possible D gene TRBD1, 6 bases. The TCR was taken from a woman aged 25-40 years in good health. The CDR3 region is CASSLLGASPYEQYF. CDR3 in DNA: TGTGCCAGCAGCTTGTTGGGGGCGTCCCCCTACGAGCAGTACTTC.